The 27 T cell receptor beta chains in this list originate from one sample, sequenced in a study of CD8+ T cells in alopecia areata. As the sequencing template, cDNA was produced by extracting RNA and reverse transcribing it. Some clones are missing from TCRdb's copy, which holds only in-frame ones; the method was immunoSEQ multiplex PCR. The sample shows around 100,000 clones, none of them appearing just once. Sequencing used lesional skin. The receptors stem from a C3H/HeJ mouse with alopecia areata. This mouse strain has H2-k as its MHC haplotype.

To note about this clone: Germline and genes: mouse. The read halts 4 residues ahead of the CDR3 end, with the missing end drawn from the germline J gene. The V call is TRBV19, the J call TRBJ2-1, with 11 bases identical to TRBD2. CDR1 and CDR2 (germline): FNHDT, SITEND (reference sequence). There are 16 residues in the CDR3. CDR3 loop: CASSINWGGQSAEQFF. CDR3 DNA (partial): TGTGCCAGCAGTATAAACTGGGGGGGCCAGTCGGCT.

This clone was detected only a few times. Gene names follow the mouse nomenclature. The read finishes 4 residues shy of the CDR3 end, and the germline J gene is used to complete it. V gene TRBV13-1 combines with J gene TRBJ2-1, with a tentative D call TRBD1 (6 bases). Between the trimmed V and J ends, which lost 5 bases and 3 bases, there was a span of 9 bases. Germline assignment: CDR1 NSHNY and CDR2 SYGAGN. This CDR3 has 13 residues. Here the CDR3 reads CASRGTIYAEQFF. CDR3 DNA (partial): TGTGCCAGCAGGGGGACAATCTATGCT.

This clone occurred many times. Genes and germline are mouse. Sequencing ends 4 residues short of the CDR3 end; the germline J gene provides the rest. The chain employs TRBV5 and TRBJ2-5, with a weak D call TRBD2 (6 bases). In germline, CDR1 is LGHNA, CDR2 YNLKQL (reference sequence). Trimming left V 0 bases short and J 0 bases short, with 7 bases between. CDR3 size: 15 residues. This chain's CDR3 is CASSQDWGNQDTQYF. The CDR3 bases that were read are TGTGCCAGCAGCCAAGACTGGGGTAACCAAGAC.

Notes on this clone: Germline and genes here are mouse. The read falls 4 residues short of the CDR3 end, and the missing part is taken from the germline J gene. This chain links TRBV13-3 with TRBJ2-1; possibly TRBD1 for D (5 bases). The CDR3 has 15 residues. V was clipped by 4 bases and J by 0 bases, with 11 bases between them. The V gene's germline CDR1 is NNHDY and CDR2 SYVADS. Incomplete CDR3 DNA: TGTGCCAGCAGTCCCGCAGGGTCTAACTATGCT. Encoded protein: CASSPAGSNYA. The whole CDR3 sequence is CASSPAGSNYAEQFF.

This clone was seen a few times. Gene and germline names: mouse. The CDR3 bases that were read are TGTGCCAGCGGCGCTGACAGCACA. It translates to CASGADST. The complete CDR3 sequence is CASGADSTEVFF. J is TRBJ1-1 and V is TRBV13-2, with a weak D call TRBD1 (5 bases). The CDR3 is cut off 4 residues early in the read; its end comes from the germline J gene. CDR1 is NNHNN and CDR2 is SYGAGS in the germline V gene (reference sequence). With 5 bases removed from V and 4 bases from J, the gap between germline ends came to 9 bases. The CDR3 sequence is 12 residues long.

This clone was counted between two and nine times. Gene names and germline match the mouse. The CDR3 is cut off 4 residues early in the read; its end comes from the germline J gene. This chain connects TRBV13-3 to TRBJ1-4; 11 bases are shared with TRBD1. The germline CDR1 and CDR2 sequences are NNHDY and SYVADS. CDR3 length: 14 residues. This CDR3 reads CASSRTGGFERLFF. CDR3 DNA (partial): TGTGCCAGCAGTCGGACAGGGGGCTTCGAA.

Remarks on this clone: At residue 13, TCRdb's protein is not the same as the translated DNA, so the protein here was read from the DNA. Mouse gene names apply. The CDR3 end lies 3 residues beyond the end of the read and is filled in from the germline J gene. The chain has TRBV19 and TRBJ1-6; TRBD1 matches 7 bases. TRBJ1-6 is noted as an ORF with a role that remains uncertain. CDR3 size: 16 residues. CDR1 and CDR2 (germline): FNHDT, SITEND (reference sequence). J gave up 3 bases and V 3 bases, and 6 bases lay outside the gene matches. The CDR3 bases that were read are TGTGCCAGCAGTACGAGGGACAGCCTCTATAATTCGCCC. It is translated as CASSTRDSLYNSP. The entire CDR3 protein is CASSTRDSLYNSPLYF.

This clone was seen a few times. Mouse gene names and germline throughout. The read halts 4 residues ahead of the CDR3 end, with the missing end drawn from the germline J gene. This sequence joins TRBV13-1 and TRBJ2-7; 9 bases are shared with TRBD2. Germline V CDR1 and CDR2: NSHNY, SYGAGN. V shed 2 bases, J shed 3 bases, and the junction held 3 bases outside the gene matches. The CDR3 covers 14 residues. CDR3 residues: CASSEGTGIYEQYF. The CDR3 bases that were read are TGTGCCAGCAGTGAGGGGACTGGGATCTAT.

This clone has just a few counts. Gene names are mouse gene names. The read halts 4 residues ahead of the CDR3 end, with the missing end drawn from the germline J gene. This chain links TRBV13-3 with TRBJ2-2; TRBD1 matches at 8 bases. V was clipped by 1 base and J by 3 bases; unmatched bases: 5. The CDR3 totals 16 residues. Germline values: CDR1 NNHDY, CDR2 SYVADS. The sequenced part of the CDR3 DNA is TGTGCCAGCAGTGATATGGACAGGGAGGACACCGGG. Residues: CASSDMDREDTG. The CDR3, in full, reads CASSDMDREDTGQLYF.

About this clone itself: Here the gene names and germline are mouse. The read finishes 4 residues shy of the CDR3 end, and the germline J gene is used to complete it. The chain couples TRBV1 to TRBJ2-3; 8 nucleotides match TRBD2. The V and J ends lost 0 bases and 0 bases, in that order; junction bases with no gene match: 5. This CDR3 has 17 amino acids. CDR1 and CDR2 from the germline V gene are NSQYPW and LRSPGD (reference sequence). The CDR3 spells CTCSADWGATSAETLYF. The covered CDR3 bases are TGCACCTGCAGTGCAGACTGGGGGGCGACTAGTGCAGAA.

This clone has more than one count but fewer than ten. The genes are named according to mouse. The read stops 4 residues short of the end of the CDR3; the missing end is completed from the germline J gene. V is TRBV13-2 and J is TRBJ2-3, with 11 bases lining up with TRBD2. The CDR3 consists of 16 residues. V shed 5 bases, J shed 2 bases, and the junction held 7 bases outside the gene matches. Germline-derived CDR1 and CDR2 are NNHNN and SYGAGS (reference sequence). CDR3 sequence reads: CASGAGTGGYAETLYF. The part of the CDR3 DNA that was read is TGTGCCAGCGGCGCCGGGACTGGGGGATATGCAGAA.

Many counts were recorded for this clone. Germline and genes here are mouse. The CDR3 protein is CTCSETGTYEQYF. The part of the CDR3 DNA that was read is TGCACCTGCAGTGAGACTGGGACCTAT. The J gene is TRBJ2-7, the V gene TRBV1, with 7 bases lining up with TRBD2. From the germline J gene comes the end of the CDR3, since the read stops 4 residues before it. The germline V gene has CDR1 NSQYPW and CDR2 LRSPGD (reference sequence). This CDR3 is 13 amino acids long. V lost 4 bases to trimming and J lost 2 bases; unmatched junction nucleotides: 2.

This clone was counted ten times or more. Germline and genes here are mouse. The read stops 4 residues short of the end of the CDR3; the missing end is completed from the germline J gene. V usage is TRBV13-3 and J usage is TRBJ1-2, with D perhaps TRBD1 (6 bases). The CDR3 extends over 14 amino acids. With 5 bases removed from V and 0 bases from J, the gap between germline ends came to 11 bases. Germline V gene data show CDR1 as NNHDY and CDR2 as SYVADS. The DNA read from the CDR3 is TGTGCCAGCAGGCTCGGGACACCAAACTCC. This codes for CASRLGTPNS. The whole CDR3 sequence is CASRLGTPNSDYTF.

On this clone itself: The gene symbols are mouse symbols. The read terminates 4 residues before the CDR3 end, so the remaining end is supplied by the germline J gene. This chain links TRBV13-3 with TRBJ2-1; D is possibly TRBD1 (5 bases). The CDR3 is 14 residues long. Germline-derived CDR1 and CDR2 are NNHDY and SYVADS. V lost 2 bases and J 4 bases, leaving 10 bases between the germline ends. The sequenced part of the CDR3 DNA is TGTGCCAGCAGTGACAGGGTCGGGTATGCT. Encoded protein: CASSDRVGYA. In full, the CDR3 reads CASSDRVGYAEQFF.

On this clone itself: Gene labels here are mouse ones. The read halts 4 residues ahead of the CDR3 end, with the missing end drawn from the germline J gene. The rearrangement links TRBV1 to TRBJ2-1; 8 bases agree with TRBD2. There are 14 residues in the CDR3. In germline, CDR1 is NSQYPW, CDR2 LRSPGD (reference sequence). The CDR3 DNA, read in part, is TGCACCTGCAGTGCAGATGGGGGGGAGGCT. Protein: CTCSADGGEA. In full, the CDR3 is CTCSADGGEAEQFF.

This clone turned up a few times. Gene names are mouse gene names. The CDR3 here is CASSDAGGTNTEVFF. The DNA read from the CDR3 is TGTGCCAGCAGTGATGCGGGGGGGACAAACACA. The chain is built from TRBV13-3 and TRBJ1-1; possible D gene TRBD1, 5 bases. The CDR3 end is not reached by the read, which stops 4 residues before it; the germline J gene fills it in. Germline loops: CDR1 NNHDY, CDR2 SYVADS. The CDR3 spans 15 residues. V lost 0 bases and J lost 0, with 9 bases in between.

A remark on this clone: Gene names denote mouse genes. The read stops 4 residues short of the end of the CDR3; the missing end is completed from the germline J gene. This sequence joins TRBV13-3 and TRBJ1-4; 12 nucleotides align to TRBD1. Germline CDR1 NNHDY, CDR2 SYVADS. CDR3 size: 17 residues. V lost 2 bases to trimming and J lost 0 bases; unmatched junction nucleotides: 2. The CDR3 spells CASSEGTGGFSNERLFF. The DNA read from the CDR3 is TGTGCCAGCAGTGAGGGGACAGGGGGCTTTTCCAACGAA.

This clone has more than one count but fewer than ten. Germline and genes: mouse. The sequenced part of the CDR3 DNA is TGTGCCAGCAGTGAGGGGGACAGGAGGGAT. The encoded protein is CASSEGDRRD. From start to end, the CDR3 is CASSEGDRRDEQYF. This chain uses TRBV13-3 with TRBJ2-7, with 8 bases aligning to TRBD1. The sequenced fragment ends 4 residues before the CDR3 boundary, so the rest is inferred from the germline J gene. Germline lookup yields CDR1 NNHDY and CDR2 SYVADS. The CDR3 is 14 residues long.

This clone occurred many times. Here the gene names and germline are mouse. The read ends 4 residues early relative to the CDR3; the germline J gene fills the gap. V usage is TRBV13-3 and J usage is TRBJ2-1; TRBD2 agrees at 8 bases. In germline, CDR1 is NNHDY, CDR2 SYVADS. The length of the CDR3 is 15 residues. Incomplete CDR3 DNA: TGTGCCAGCAGTGCCTCGGGGGGGCGCGGAGCT. Its translation: CASSASGGRGA. The whole CDR3 protein reads CASSASGGRGAEQFF.

This clone was seen many times. Genes here carry mouse names. Coverage ceases 4 residues before the CDR3 finishes, and the germline J gene fills in the end. This chain uses TRBV1 with TRBJ2-1, with 7 bases matching TRBD1. CDR1 and CDR2 (germline): NSQYPW, LRSPGD (reference sequence). J gave up 3 bases and V 4 bases, and 3 bases lay outside the gene matches. This CDR3 contains 14 residues. CDR3 DNA, as far as it was read: TGCACCTGCAGTGGGGACAGACGCTATGCT. Translating gives CTCSGDRRYA. The full CDR3 sequence reads CTCSGDRRYAEQFF.

Concerning this clone: The genes are named according to mouse. From the germline J gene comes the end of the CDR3, since the read stops 4 residues before it. V and J are TRBV13-3 and TRBJ2-1; 11 bases agree with TRBD2. This CDR3 spans 15 amino acids. In germline, CDR1 is NNHDY, CDR2 SYVADS. Trimming took 1 base from V and 6 from J; bases not matched to a gene: 3. CDR3 DNA (partial): TGTGCCAGCAGTGATACGGACTGGGGGGCTGCT. Amino acids: CASSDTDWGAA. The full CDR3 reads CASSDTDWGAAEQFF.

Notes on this clone: Each gene name is a mouse one. The observed sequence ends 4 residues before the CDR3 terminus, with the missing tail filled in from the germline J gene. The sample has other DNA sequences that encode this CDR3 too. The chain couples TRBV1 to TRBJ2-1; possibly TRBD2 for D (6 bases). Trimming cost V 3 bases and J 4 bases, with 7 bases left between them. CDR3 length: 13 amino acids. Germline CDR1 reads NSQYPW; CDR2 reads LRSPGD (reference sequence). CDR3 sequence reads: CTCSAGLYAEQFF. The sequenced CDR3 bases are TGCACCTGCAGTGCGGGACTTTATGCT.

This clone has only a few counts. Genes here carry mouse names. From the germline J gene comes the end of the CDR3, since the read stops 4 residues before it. V is TRBV13-3 and J is TRBJ1-2; D not resolved. There are 14 residues in the CDR3. The germline V gene has CDR1 NNHDY and CDR2 SYVADS. V was trimmed by 3 bases and J by 0 bases, leaving 9 bases between them. CDR3 DNA, as far as it was read: TGTGCCAGCAGTGCCCAGAAAGCAAACTCC. Amino acids: CASSAQKANS. The full CDR3 protein is CASSAQKANSDYTF.

Turning to this clone: The germline and genes are mouse ones. The CDR3 sequence: CASSPWGDNYAEQFF. The part of the CDR3 DNA that was read is TGTGCCAGCAGCCCCTGGGGGGACAACTATGCT. The V call is TRBV19, the J call TRBJ2-1, with 8 bases identical to TRBD2. The read gets to within 4 residues of the CDR3 end, and the germline J gene fills in the rest. The CDR3 covers 15 residues. The germline V gene encodes CDR1 FNHDT and CDR2 SITEND (reference sequence). J gave up 1 base and V 5 bases, and 5 bases lay outside the gene matches. Drawing the rest from reference TRBV19 and TRBJ2-1, the complete variable domain is GGIITQTPKFLIGQEGQKLTLKCQQNFNHDTMYWYRQDSGKGLRLIYYSITENDLQKGDLSEGYDASREKKSSFSLTVTSAQKNEMAVFLCASSPWGDNYAEQFFGPGTRLTVL.

This clone has more than one count but fewer than ten. Gene labels here are mouse ones. The read terminates 4 residues before the CDR3 end, so the remaining end is supplied by the germline J gene. The V call is TRBV13-3, the J call TRBJ1-4; D is perhaps TRBD1 (5 bases). Germline CDR1 is NNHDY and CDR2 is SYVADS. This CDR3 has 12 amino acids. The CDR3: CASSGGLERLFF. The sequenced CDR3 bases are TGTGCCAGCAGTGGGGGACTCGAA.

This clone was found a few times. The junction does not match germline at one end; this may be a read error. Germline and genes here are mouse. The CDR3 extends 4 residues past the end of the read, so its final part is completed from the germline J gene. The genes are TRBV1 and TRBJ2-1; D is uncertain. The CDR3 totals 13 residues. Germline lookup yields CDR1 NSQYPW and CDR2 LRSPGD (reference sequence). CDR3 protein: CTYSGQEYAEQFF. CDR3 bases read: TGCACCTACAGTGGGCAGGAGTATGCT.

With respect to this clone: The germline and genes are mouse ones. The CDR3 goes on 4 residues after the read ends, and that part is filled in from the germline J gene. V and J are TRBV13-3 and TRBJ2-5, with 8 bases fitting TRBD2. The CDR3 totals 13 residues. Germline lookup yields CDR1 NNHDY and CDR2 SYVADS. The CDR3 reads CASSPDWVDTQYF. The CDR3 bases that were read are TGTGCCAGCAGCCCGGACTGGGTAGAC.